A single sample is the source of the 5 T cell receptor beta chains below, sequenced in a study of blood T cell repertoires in COVID-19. Sequenced by immunoSEQ multiplex PCR; TCRdb stores in-frame clones only, minus some. Seen here are around 280,000 clones, around nine tenths observed once, and the top ten hold about 5.5%. Sequenced: PBMCs or T cells enriched from blood (not recorded which). The receptors shown here come from a woman between 35 and 50 years old who had recovered from COVID-19.

The J gene is TRBJ2-1, the V gene TRBV7-2; D is ambiguous. Trimming left V 5 bases short and J 15 bases short, with 14 bases between. This CDR3 contains 11 residues. Germline CDR1 is SGHTA and CDR2 is FQGNSA. The chain's CDR3 is CASSPAREAFF. The CDR3 bases are TGTGCCAGCAGCCCAGCTAGAGAGGCGTTCTTC.

The gene calls are TRBV7-2 and TRBJ2-3; 15 bases are a match to TRBD2. The length of the CDR3 is 16 residues. V gave up 4 bases and J gave up 5 bases; unmatched junction bases: 4. Germline values: CDR1 SGHTA, CDR2 FQGNSA. The CDR3 DNA is TGTGCCAGCAGCTCCCGGACTAGCGGGAGGGTAGATACGCAGTATTTT. It codes for CASSSRTSGRVDTQYF.

The V and J genes are TRBV7-9 and TRBJ1-2; 8 bases line up with TRBD1. Trimming at V came to 5 bases and at J to 3 bases, leaving 2 bases not matched to a gene. CDR3 length: 13 amino acids. The V gene's germline CDR1 is SEHNR and CDR2 FQNEAQ (reference sequence). CDR3 protein: CASSPGQDYGYTF. As DNA, the CDR3 is TGTGCCAGCAGCCCGGGACAGGACTATGGCTACACCTTC.

As DNA, the CDR3 is TGTGCCAGCAGCCCGGGAGATGGCCTCAGATACGAGCAGTACTTC. It specifies CASSPGDGLRYEQYF. The gene calls are TRBV3-1 (or the pseudogene TRBV3-2) and TRBJ2-7; the D gene is possibly TRBD2 (6 bases). Germline CDR1 is LGHDT and CDR2 is YNNKEL (reference sequence). With 4 bases removed from V and 4 bases from J, the gap between germline ends came to 17 bases. This CDR3 contains 15 residues.

This chain connects TRBV7-3 to TRBJ2-1, with D perhaps matching TRBD2 (6 bases). Per the germline V gene, CDR1 is SGHTA and CDR2 is FQGTGA. The CDR3 runs to 15 residues. Trimming stripped 4 bases from V and 7 bases from J, with 17 bases between. This CDR3 reads CASSSGTPTGNEQFF. CDR3 nucleotides: TGTGCCAGCAGCTCCGGGACTCCAACGGGGAATGAGCAGTTCTTC.